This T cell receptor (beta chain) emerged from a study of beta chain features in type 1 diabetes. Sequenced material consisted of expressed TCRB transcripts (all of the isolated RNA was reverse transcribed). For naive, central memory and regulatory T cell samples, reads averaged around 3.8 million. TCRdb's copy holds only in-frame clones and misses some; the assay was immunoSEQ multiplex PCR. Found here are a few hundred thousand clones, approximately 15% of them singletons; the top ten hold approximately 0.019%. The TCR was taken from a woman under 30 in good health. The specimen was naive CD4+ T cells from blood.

The CDR3 here is CAWSPQRLLTVSNQPQHF. The CDR3 coding sequence is TGTGCCTGGAGTCCACAGCGCCTATTGACAGTAAGCAATCAGCCCCAGCATTTT. J is TRBJ1-5 and V is TRBV30; D possibly corresponds to TRBD1 (5 bases). This CDR3 region has 18 residues. Germline V gene data show CDR1 as GTSNPN and CDR2 as SVGIG (reference sequence). Trimming stripped 2 bases from V and 1 base from J, with 21 bases between.